Sequencing of this T cell receptor (beta chain) was carried out in a study of cytomegalovirus exposure and HLA in healthy donors. Study results and caveats: The investigators catalogued under 200 TCR beta chains as cytomegalovirus-associated.

PCR primers comprised 60 Vbeta and 13 Jbeta primers. The data were produced by immunoSEQ multiplex PCR, yet TCRdb's version contains in-frame clones alone and is incomplete. The repertoire holds more than 85,000 clones, with over 70% as singletons. As to this clone: Its antigen is unidentified.

Per germline, CDR1 SGDLS and CDR2 YYNGEE. The CDR3 loop spans 17 amino acids. The ends lost 0 bases at V and 1 base at J; junction bases unmatched: 7. The source is a male donor in good health and CMV-seronegative. The rearrangement links TRBV9 to TRBJ2-5, with TRBD2 matching 9 bases. The sequencing sample was made of PBMCs. The CDR3 reads CASSVGRAGGIQETQYF. DNA for the CDR3: TGTGCCAGCAGCGTAGGCCGGGCGGGAGGGATCCAAGAGACCCAGTACTTC.